This T cell receptor (beta chain) derives from a study of response to subunit inactivated influenza vaccine. The ends lost 6 bases at V and 9 bases at J; junction bases unmatched: 10. CDR3 length: 14 amino acids. Germline lookup yields CDR1 MNHEY and CDR2 SVGAGI. This clonotype was observed many times. TCRdb itself ran the RT-PCR reads through MiXCR, one entry per CDR3 protein. The table shows about 540,000 distinct CDR3 sequences, with less than 25% occurring only once. This sample was also put to use in a study of T cells expressing NK-cell markers. According to that study: Libraries used 5'RACE template switching adding universal primer site and UMIs. The use of an anti-gamma-delta TCR antibody, which was added in several experiments, restricted sorting to T cells expressing alpha-beta TCR.

The source is a man aged 45-65 years who received an inactivated influenza vaccine. The chain couples TRBV6-5 to TRBJ2-7, with 11 bases lining up with TRBD2. The specimen comprised CD4+ T cells sorted from PBMCs, sampled roughly 12 days after vaccination. The CDR3 DNA follows: TGTGCCAGCAGCTATAGCGGGAGGGCCGTGGGGCAGTACTTC. Translating gives CASSYSGRAVGQYF.